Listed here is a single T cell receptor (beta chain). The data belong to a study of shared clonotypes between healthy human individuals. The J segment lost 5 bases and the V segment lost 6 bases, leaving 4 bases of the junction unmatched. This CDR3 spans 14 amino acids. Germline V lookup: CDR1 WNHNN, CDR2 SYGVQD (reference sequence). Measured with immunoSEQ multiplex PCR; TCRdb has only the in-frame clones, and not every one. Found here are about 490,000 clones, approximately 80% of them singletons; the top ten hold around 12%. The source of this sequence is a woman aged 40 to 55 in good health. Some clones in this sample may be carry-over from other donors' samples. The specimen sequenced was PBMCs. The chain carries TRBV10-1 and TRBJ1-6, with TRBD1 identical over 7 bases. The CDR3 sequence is CASSRDRDNSPLHF. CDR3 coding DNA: TGCGCCAGCAGCCGGGACAGAGATAATTCACCCCTCCACTTT.